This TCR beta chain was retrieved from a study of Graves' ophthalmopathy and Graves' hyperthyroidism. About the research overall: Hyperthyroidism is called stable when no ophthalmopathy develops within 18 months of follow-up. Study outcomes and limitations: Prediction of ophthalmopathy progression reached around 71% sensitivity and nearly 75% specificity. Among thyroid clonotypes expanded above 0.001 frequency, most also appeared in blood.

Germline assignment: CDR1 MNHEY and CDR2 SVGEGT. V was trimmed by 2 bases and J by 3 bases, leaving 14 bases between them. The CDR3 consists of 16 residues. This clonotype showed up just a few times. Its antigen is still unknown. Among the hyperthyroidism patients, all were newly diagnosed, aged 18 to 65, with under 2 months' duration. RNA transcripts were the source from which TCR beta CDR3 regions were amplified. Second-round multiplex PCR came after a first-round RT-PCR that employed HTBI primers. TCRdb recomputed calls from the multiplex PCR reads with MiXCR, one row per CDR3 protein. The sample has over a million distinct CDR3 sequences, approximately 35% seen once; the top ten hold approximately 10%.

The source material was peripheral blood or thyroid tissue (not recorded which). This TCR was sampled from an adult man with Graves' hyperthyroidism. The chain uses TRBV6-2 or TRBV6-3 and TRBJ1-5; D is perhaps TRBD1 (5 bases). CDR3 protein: CASSYGDSTFNQPQHF. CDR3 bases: TGTGCCAGCAGTTACGGTGACAGTACTTTCAATCAGCCCCAGCATTTT.